A single sample gave rise to the 18 T cell receptor beta chains below, sequenced in a study of somatic mutations in cytotoxic T cells in rheumatoid arthritis. Some clones are missing from TCRdb's copy, which holds only in-frame ones; the method was immunoSEQ multiplex PCR. The data contain 15,000 to 20,000 clones, roughly four fifths of them singletons. Sequencing used CD8+ T cells sorted from blood. The source of these receptors is a woman in her 50s with rheumatoid arthritis.

The chain combines TRBV5-6 with TRBJ1-2; possible D gene TRBD1, 6 bases. The CDR3 is made up of 17 amino acids. V lost 6 bases and J 1 base, leaving 22 bases between the germline ends. CDR1 and CDR2 from the germline V gene are SGHDT and YYEEEE. CDR3 DNA: TGTGCCAGCAATTTACTCGACGACAGGCAAGTTAACTATGGCTACACCTTC. Residues: CASNLLDDRQVNYGYTF.

This chain links TRBV29-1 with TRBJ2-1; 13 bases are shared with TRBD2. CDR3 length: 13 residues. Per germline, CDR1 SQVTM and CDR2 ANQGSEA. Trimming removed 7 bases from V and 10 bases from J; junction bases left unmatched: 7. CDR3 in DNA: TGCAGCGCCGCGACTAGCGGGAGGTGGGAGCAGTTCTTC. Translated, it gives CSAATSGRWEQFF.

CDR3 sequence reads: CAWSVSGTTTRNTGELFF. The CDR3 coding sequence is TGTGCCTGGAGTGTCTCCGGGACAACAACCCGAAACACCGGGGAGCTGTTTTTT. The rearrangement uses TRBV30 and TRBJ2-2; possibly TRBD1 for D (6 bases). Trimming took off 0 bases at V and 2 bases at J, with 19 bases between the two ends. This CDR3 has 18 amino acids. From germline, CDR1 is GTSNPN and CDR2 SVGIG (reference sequence).

V usage is TRBV6-1 and J usage is TRBJ2-7, with D possibly matching TRBD2 (6 bases). The length of the CDR3 is 15 residues. V dropped 0 bases and J dropped 3 bases, with 12 bases sitting between them. CDR1 and CDR2 from the germline V gene are MNHNS and SASEGT. In DNA, the CDR3 is TGTGCCAGCAGTGAAGCGGGCGGAGGGGTCTACGAGCAGTACTTC. Its protein product is CASSEAGGGVYEQYF.

The CDR3 nucleotides read TGTGCCAGCAGTGAAGGGACTAGCCGGGGGGATGAGCAGTTCTTC. Amino acids: CASSEGTSRGDEQFF. The chain joins TRBV6-1 to TRBJ2-1, with 8 bases aligning to TRBD2. The germline V gene encodes CDR1 MNHNS and CDR2 SASEGT. The CDR3 is 15 residues long. The V and J ends lost 1 base and 8 bases, in that order; junction bases with no gene match: 7.

This clone was seen just once. The V and J genes are TRBV11-2 and TRBJ2-7; D call uncertain. The CDR3 sequence is 15 residues long. Between the trimmed V and J ends, which lost 1 base and 0 bases, there was a span of 10 bases. Per germline, CDR1 SGHAT and CDR2 FQNNGV. CDR3 DNA sequence: TGTGCCAGCAGCTTAGCAACTCAATTCTCCTACGAGCAGTACTTC. It is translated as CASSLATQFSYEQYF.

The chain uses TRBV30 and TRBJ1-4, with TRBD1 as a possible D gene (6 bases). V was shortened by 0 bases and J by 8 bases, with 13 bases between the two germline ends. Germline CDR1 and CDR2: GTSNPN and SVGIG (reference sequence). The CDR3 spans 14 residues. In DNA, the CDR3 is TGTGCCTGGAGTGTGACAGGATTAAGCGAAAAACTGTTTTTT. Its protein product is CAWSVTGLSEKLFF.

The genes are TRBV2 and TRBJ2-2; 8 nucleotides line up with TRBD2. The germline V gene has CDR1 SNHLY and CDR2 FYNNEI. The CDR3 totals 18 residues. J gave up 2 bases and V 2 bases, and 10 bases lay outside the gene matches. For the CDR3, the DNA is TGTGCCAGCAGTGAACTCCTAAGTGCGGGGGGTAACACCGGGGAGCTGTTTTTT. Translating gives CASSELLSAGGNTGELFF.

J is TRBJ2-7 and V is TRBV11-2, with 11 bases aligning to TRBD1. The germline gives CDR1 SGHAT, CDR2 FQNNGV. CDR3 length equals 16 residues. The J segment lost 4 bases and the V segment lost 1 base, leaving 6 bases of the junction unmatched. This chain's CDR3 is CASSLVRTGGVYEQYF. The CDR3 region has the DNA TGTGCCAGCAGCTTAGTCCGGACAGGGGGCGTTTACGAGCAGTACTTC.

On this clone itself: This sample includes further DNA sequences coding for the same CDR3. The V gene is TRBV14, the J gene TRBJ2-7; D unclear. CDR1 and CDR2 (germline): SGHDN, FVKESK. This CDR3 is 12 amino acids long. The V end lost 3 bases, the J end lost 4 bases, and 7 bases lay between the germline ends. The DNA of the CDR3 is TGTGCCAGCAGCCAGGTGGGATACGAGCAGTACTTC. Protein sequence: CASSQVGYEQYF.

This sequence joins TRBV13 and TRBJ1-5; the D gene is possibly TRBD1 (5 bases). Germline V gene data show CDR1 as PRHDT and CDR2 as FYEKMQ (reference sequence). This CDR3 has 15 residues. V was cut by 0 bases and J by 0 bases, with 6 bases left in between. CDR3 sequence reads: CASSLGGDSNQPQHF. DNA of the CDR3: TGTGCCAGCAGCTTAGGAGGGGATAGCAATCAGCCCCAGCATTTT.

For this clone: A read error may produce the germline difference seen at one junction end. The genes are TRBV7-7 and TRBJ2-5; D uncertain. Germline CDR1 SSHAT, CDR2 FNYEAQ (reference sequence). This CDR3 region has 12 residues. CDR3 in amino acids: CASSDPQETQYF. The CDR3 region has the DNA TGTGCTAGCAGCGACCCGCAGGAGACCCAGTACTTC. Full variable domain (outside the CDR3, taken from reference TRBV7-7 and TRBJ2-5): GAGVSQSPRYKVTKRGQDVTLRCDPISSHATLYWYQQALGQGPEFLTYFNYEAQPDKSGLPSDRFSAERPEGSISTLTIQRTEQRDSAMYRCASSDPQETQYFGPGTRLLVL.

The V call is TRBV4-1, the J call TRBJ1-4; the D gene is possibly TRBD1 (5 bases). From germline, CDR1 is MGHRA and CDR2 YSYEKL. The CDR3 is made up of 18 amino acids. Trimming left V 4 bases short and J 5 bases short, with 23 bases between. CDR3 sequence reads: CASSPADHGAGQNEKLFF. As DNA, the CDR3 is TGCGCCAGCAGCCCGGCGGACCACGGGGCAGGGCAAAATGAAAAACTGTTTTTT.

The chain uses TRBV27 and TRBJ2-1; no definite D call. Germline CDR1 is MNHEY and CDR2 is SMNVEV (reference sequence). V gave up 5 bases and J gave up 4 bases, with 6 bases separating them. The length of the CDR3 is 12 residues. Written as DNA, the CDR3 is TGTGCCAGCAGTAAAGAGTACAATGAGCAGTTCTTC. Translation gives CASSKEYNEQFF.

This chain connects TRBV6-1 to TRBJ2-7; TRBD2 might be the D (5 bases). This CDR3 is built from 12 residues. V was shortened by 7 bases and J by 6 bases, with 13 bases between the two germline ends. Germline assignment: CDR1 MNHNS and CDR2 SASEGT. CDR3 sequence (DNA): TGTGCCAGCATCGGGATGGAGGCCGAGCAGTACTTC. Amino acid sequence: CASIGMEAEQYF.

The chain combines TRBV15 with TRBJ2-3; D ambiguous. The CDR3 loop spans 15 amino acids. Trimming removed 0 bases from V and 5 bases from J, with 12 bases in between. Germline values: CDR1 LNHNV, CDR2 YYDKDF (reference sequence). CDR3 nucleotides: TGTGCCACCAGCAGAGATAGTGCGGAGAGAGATACGCAGTATTTT. It specifies CATSRDSAERDTQYF.

The V call is TRBV6-1, the J call TRBJ1-1; D remains unclear. This CDR3 has 14 amino acids. Trimming cost V 6 bases and J 4 bases, with 15 bases left between them. Germline lookup yields CDR1 MNHNS and CDR2 SASEGT. Written as DNA, the CDR3 is TGTGCCAGCAGCAAGATCGGGCCGGGCACTGAAGCTTTCTTT. It translates to CASSKIGPGTEAFF.

V is TRBV6-5 and J is TRBJ2-3; D is unresolved. The CDR3 loop spans 15 amino acids. V lost 2 bases, J lost 1 base, and 10 bases lay in between. Germline loops: CDR1 MNHEY, CDR2 SVGAGI. This CDR3 reads CASSYGVTGTDTQYF. In nucleotides, the CDR3 is TGTGCCAGCAGTTACGGGGTGACGGGCACAGATACGCAGTATTTT.